Below are 12 T cell receptor beta chains sequenced from a single sample in a study of blood T cell repertoires in COVID-19. TCRdb's table, derived via immunoSEQ multiplex PCR, lists solely in-frame clones and lacks some. The sample has 200,000 to 300,000 clones, roughly 90% seen once. The specimen sequenced was peripheral blood. The source is a man aged 55 to 69 who had recovered from COVID-19.

The chain joins TRBV6-1 to TRBJ1-4, with TRBD1 matching over 11 bases. Looked up from germline, CDR1 is MNHNS and CDR2 is SASEGT. After removal of 4 bases from V and 8 bases from J, the junction contained 9 bases not matched to a gene. CDR3 length: 16 residues. The CDR3 region has the DNA TGTGCCAGCAGTGGGGGGACAGGGGGTCAATGGGAAAAACTGTTTTTT. Its translation is CASSGGTGGQWEKLFF.

This clone was recorded a few times. The chain carries TRBV21-1 and TRBJ1-5; whether TRBD1, the table's D call, matches the DNA was not checked. TRBV21-1 has pseudogene status. The CDR3 spans 11 residues. DNA of the CDR3: TGTGCCAGCAGCCACAATCAGCCCCAGCATTTT. Translating it yields CASSHNQPQHF.

The V gene is TRBV5-4, the J gene TRBJ2-7; D unclear. The germline CDR1 and CDR2 sequences are SGHNT and YYREEE (reference sequence). This CDR3 has 14 residues. With 0 bases removed from V and 2 bases from J, the gap between germline ends came to 9 bases. The CDR3 is CASSLEQPPYEQYF. The CDR3 nucleotides read TGTGCCAGCAGCTTGGAACAGCCGCCCTACGAGCAGTACTTC.

The V and J genes are TRBV19 and TRBJ1-1, with TRBD1 matching 7 bases. After removal of 6 bases from V and 3 bases from J, the junction contained 7 bases not matched to a gene. In germline, CDR1 is LNHDA, CDR2 SQIVND (reference sequence). The CDR3 runs to 14 residues. The CDR3 is CASSPDRLYTEAFF. In nucleotides, the CDR3 is TGTGCCAGTAGCCCGGACAGGCTATACACTGAAGCTTTCTTT.

The chain recombines TRBV19 with TRBJ1-5; D is unresolved. The germline V gene has CDR1 LNHDA and CDR2 SQIVND (reference sequence). This CDR3 spans 15 amino acids. Deletions cut 4 bases from V and 7 bases from J, with 17 bases between. The CDR3: CASSKTNMWAQPQHF. CDR3 bases: TGTGCCAGTAGTAAGACCAACATGTGGGCGCAGCCCCAGCATTTT.

This clone has just one count. The chain has TRBV19 and TRBJ2-2, with D possibly TRBD2 on 6 matching bases. The CDR3 has 14 residues. The germline V gene has CDR1 LNHDA and CDR2 SQIVND (reference sequence). V lost 3 bases, J lost 3 bases, and 8 bases lay in between. The DNA of the CDR3 is TGTGCCAGTAGTATTGGAGGGGACACCGGGGAGCTGTTTTTT. It is translated as CASSIGGDTGELFF.

This clone was found once. The chain carries TRBV5-1 and TRBJ1-6; D gene unclear. Between the trimmed V and J ends, which lost 5 bases and 5 bases, there was a span of 8 bases. Germline V gene data show CDR1 as SGHRS and CDR2 as YFSETQ. The CDR3 runs to 13 residues. The CDR3: CASRETNNSPLHF. The CDR3 DNA is TGCGCCAGCAGGGAGACGAATAATTCACCCCTCCACTTT.

The chain employs TRBV7-9 and TRBJ2-7, with 9 bases lining up with TRBD1. Unmatched junction bases numbered 11, after V lost 5 bases and J lost 0 bases. CDR3 length: 17 residues. CDR1 and CDR2 (germline): SEHNR, FQNEAQ (reference sequence). In nucleotides, the CDR3 is TGTGCCAGCAGCCCCCCCGGGACAGGGCCCGGCTCCTACGAGCAGTACTTC. Encoded protein: CASSPPGTGPGSYEQYF.

The chain links TRBV2 to TRBJ2-7, with TRBD2 matching 11 bases. CDR3 size: 14 residues. V trimming: 5 bases; J trimming: 6 bases; junction bases outside the gene matches: 6. The germline V gene encodes CDR1 SNHLY and CDR2 FYNNEI. CDR3 region: CASSRLAGSGEQYF. CDR3 sequence (DNA): TGTGCCAGCAGTCGACTAGCGGGGTCTGGCGAGCAGTACTTC.

This clone was detected once. This chain uses TRBV14 with TRBJ2-3; 8 positions match TRBD2. CDR1 is SGHDN and CDR2 is FVKESK in the germline V gene. The length of the CDR3 is 16 residues. V shed 3 bases, J shed 0 bases, and the junction held 5 bases outside the gene matches. CDR3 DNA sequence: TGTGCCAGCAGCCAGGGCGGGGGGCGCAGCACAGATACGCAGTATTTT. This gives the protein CASSQGGGRSTDTQYF.

The V gene is TRBV7-3, the J gene TRBJ1-1; perhaps TRBD1 as D (6 bases). From germline, CDR1 is SGHTA and CDR2 FQGTGA. Trimming removed 5 bases from V and 7 bases from J, with 14 bases in between. The CDR3 runs 13 residues. The CDR3 DNA reads TGTGCCAGCAGCGCCGGGGGGGCGAATGAAGCTTTCTTT. This translates into CASSAGGANEAFF.

This chain connects TRBV27 to TRBJ1-2; D is ambiguous. V shed 2 bases and J shed 0 bases, with 7 bases lying between them. The CDR3 is 14 residues long. Germline CDR1 reads MNHEY; CDR2 reads SMNVEV (reference sequence). This chain's CDR3 is CASSLGGTNYGYTF. CDR3 DNA sequence: TGTGCCAGCAGTTTAGGCGGAACTAACTATGGCTACACCTTC.